This T cell receptor (beta chain) was identified in a study of cytomegalovirus exposure and HLA in healthy donors. There are 13 residues in the CDR3. Between the trimmed V and J ends, which lost 1 base and 10 bases, there was a span of 11 bases. Germline V lookup: CDR1 SGHTA, CDR2 FQGNSA. The PCR was carried out with 60 Vbeta primers and 13 Jbeta primers. Sequencing used immunoSEQ multiplex PCR; TCRdb keeps in-frame clones, though not all of them. The data hold about 190,000 clones, with approximately 84% observed a single time. V gene TRBV7-2 combines with J gene TRBJ1-3; TRBD1 is a possible D gene (5 bases). Sequenced: PBMCs. The receptor was derived from a woman in her 30s in good health and CMV-seropositive. CDR3 DNA sequence: TGTGCCAGCAGCTTAGGACAGCAGACGACCATATATTTT. This translates into CASSLGQQTTIYF.